Listed below are T cell receptor beta chains from one sample, sequenced in a study of blood T cell repertoires in COVID-19. Some clones are missing from TCRdb's copy, which holds only in-frame ones; the method was immunoSEQ multiplex PCR. The repertoire includes about 300,000 clones, roughly 86% of them detected once, and less than 3% sits in the top ten. The sample comprised PBMCs or T cells enriched from blood (not recorded which). The receptors shown here come from a woman in her forties or fifties who had been exposed to COVID-19. Both conserved end residues are part of each CDR3. The order of the fields is clone size, D gene, J gene, CDR3 length, V gene, CDR3 DNA, CDR3 protein. A D gene is named only where the DNA matches it firmly. Rows give clone size only sometimes, using once, few, many, or a class for an expanded clone.

clone size: NA; D gene: TRBD1; J gene: TRBJ1-6; CDR3 length: 13; V gene: TRBV10-2; CDR3 DNA: TGCGCCAGCAGCGGACAGGGGCAGTCACCCCTCCACTTT; CDR3 protein: CASSGQGQSPLHF
clone size: NA; D gene: NA; J gene: TRBJ1-2; CDR3 length: 14; V gene: TRBV2; CDR3 DNA: TGTGCCAGCAGTGGACGACAGGCGGATCCCCCGAAATCCTTC; CDR3 protein: CASSGRQADPPKSF
clone size: NA; D gene: NA; J gene: TRBJ1-5; CDR3 length: 16; V gene: TRBV28; CDR3 DNA: TGTGCCAGCAGTTTCGGGGGTAGGGGTAGCAATCAGCCCCAGCATTTT; CDR3 protein: CASSFGGRGSNQPQHF
clone size: NA; D gene: TRBD1; J gene: TRBJ1-6; CDR3 length: 14; V gene: TRBV6-4; CDR3 DNA: TGTGCCAGCAGTCGGACAGGGGTAAATTCACCCCTCCACTTT; CDR3 protein: CASSRTGVNSPLHF
clone size: few; D gene: TRBD2; J gene: TRBJ2-1; CDR3 length: 15; V gene: TRBV11-3; CDR3 DNA: TGTGCCAGCAGCTTAGTTGGGGGGGAATACAATGAGCAGTTCTTC; CDR3 protein: CASSLVGGEYNEQFF
clone size: NA; D gene: TRBD1; J gene: TRBJ1-2; CDR3 length: 14; V gene: TRBV5-1; CDR3 DNA: TGCGCCAGCAGCACAACAGGGGCCACCTATGGCTACACCTTC; CDR3 protein: CASSTTGATYGYTF
clone size: NA; D gene: NA; J gene: TRBJ1-2; CDR3 length: 14; V gene: TRBV24-1; CDR3 DNA: TGTGCCACCAGTGACCACGGGTCAGACTATGGCTACACCTTC; CDR3 protein: CATSDHGSDYGYTF
clone size: NA; D gene: NA; J gene: TRBJ1-6; CDR3 length: 16; V gene: TRBV10-3; CDR3 DNA: TGTGCCATCAGTGACAGGGTTAGCTCCTATAATTCACCCCTCCACTTT; CDR3 protein: CAISDRVSSYNSPLHF
clone size: NA; D gene: NA; J gene: TRBJ2-5; CDR3 length: 12; V gene: TRBV29-1; CDR3 DNA: TGCAGCGTTGAGGCCGGGGAAGAGACCCAGTACTTC; CDR3 protein: CSVEAGEETQYF
clone size: NA; D gene: NA; J gene: TRBJ1-3; CDR3 length: 16; V gene: TRBV4-1; CDR3 DNA: TGCGCCAGCAGGCCCCTGGGGGGGAGACTTGGAAACACCATATATTTT; CDR3 protein: CASRPLGGRLGNTIYF
clone size: NA; D gene: NA; J gene: TRBJ1-1; CDR3 length: 15; V gene: TRBV2; CDR3 DNA: TGTGCCAGCAGTGAACTACAGGGTTTGAACACTGAAGCTTTCTTT; CDR3 protein: CASSELQGLNTEAFF
clone size: NA; D gene: TRBD2; J gene: TRBJ2-7; CDR3 length: 17; V gene: TRBV7-2; CDR3 DNA: TGTGCCAGCAGCTTAGACGCACTAGCGGGGGCTAACTACGAGCAGTACTTC; CDR3 protein: CASSLDALAGANYEQYF
clone size: NA; D gene: TRBD2; J gene: TRBJ2-3; CDR3 length: 15; V gene: TRBV4-1; CDR3 DNA: TGCGCCAGCAGCCAGGCGGGGGGGAAAACAGATACGCAGTATTTT; CDR3 protein: CASSQAGGKTDTQYF
clone size: NA; D gene: TRBD1; J gene: TRBJ1-2; CDR3 length: 16; V gene: TRBV27; CDR3 DNA: TGTGCCAGCAGTTTATTACCTGGACAGGGGGTAACTGGCTACACCTTC; CDR3 protein: CASSLLPGQGVTGYTF
clone size: NA; D gene: NA; J gene: TRBJ1-2; CDR3 length: 14; V gene: TRBV3-1/TRBV3-2; CDR3 DNA: TGTGCCAGCAGCCAAGGGGCAGGCAACTATGGCTACACCTTC; CDR3 protein: CASSQGAGNYGYTF
clone size: NA; D gene: NA; J gene: TRBJ1-1; CDR3 length: 14; V gene: TRBV5-1; CDR3 DNA: TGCGCCAGCAGCTTGCAGGGTTTGGGCACTGAAGCTTTCTTT; CDR3 protein: CASSLQGLGTEAFF
clone size: NA; D gene: TRBD2; J gene: TRBJ2-3; CDR3 length: 13; V gene: TRBV6-6; CDR3 DNA: TGTGCCACCCTAGCGGGGGGCACAGATACGCAGTATTTT; CDR3 protein: CATLAGGTDTQYF
clone size: NA; D gene: TRBD1; J gene: TRBJ1-3; CDR3 length: 19; V gene: TRBV12-5; CDR3 DNA: TGTGCTAGTGGTCCGAAAAAACAGGACAGGGAAGTAGGAGGAAACACCATATATTTT; CDR3 protein: CASGPKKQDREVGGNTIYF
clone size: NA; D gene: NA; J gene: TRBJ2-3; CDR3 length: 15; V gene: TRBV28; CDR3 DNA: TGTGCCAGCAGTTGGATAGCGACTAGCACAGATACGCAGTATTTT; CDR3 protein: CASSWIATSTDTQYF
clone size: NA; D gene: NA; J gene: TRBJ2-5; CDR3 length: 11; V gene: TRBV20-1; CDR3 DNA: TGCAGTGCTAGGCCAGGCGAGACCCAGTACTTC; CDR3 protein: CSARPGETQYF
clone size: NA; D gene: NA; J gene: TRBJ2-3; CDR3 length: 15; V gene: TRBV11-2; CDR3 DNA: TGTGCCAGCAGCTTCGAAACTGGGAGCGCAGATACGCAGTATTTT; CDR3 protein: CASSFETGSADTQYF
clone size: NA; D gene: NA; J gene: TRBJ2-5; CDR3 length: 14; V gene: TRBV5-6; CDR3 DNA: TGTGCCAGCAGCCCGCGACATTTCCAAGAGACCCAGTACTTC; CDR3 protein: CASSPRHFQETQYF